One TCR beta chain is described in this entry. Construction of the TCRbeta library involved unique molecular identifiers. One entry per CDR3 protein results from TCRdb running MiXCR on the PCR reads. The sample records a few hundred thousand distinct CDR3 sequences, 25% to 30% being singletons. This specimen belongs to a study of T-cell reconstitution after alpha-beta-depleted transplantation in children. CDR1 is ENHRY and CDR2 is SYGVKD in the germline V gene. V dropped 3 bases and J dropped 4 bases, with 22 bases sitting between them. The CDR3 runs 17 residues. The starting material was PBMCs, obtained before TCRalphabeta/CD19-depleted stem cell transplant. This rearrangement joins TRBV10-3 to TRBJ2-7; D gene uncertain. The sequence came from a boy in the first two years of life with Wiskott-Aldrich syndrome, due to receive a stem cell transplant. CDR3 residues: CAISDPRAQRRGYEQYF. CDR3 bases: TGTGCCATCAGTGACCCTAGGGCACAGCGTCGAGGATACGAGCAGTACTTC.